The 9 T cell receptor beta chains in this list originate from one sample, sequenced in a study of T-cell memory formation after mild COVID-19. MiXCR, applied by TCRdb to the 5' RACE reads, yields one record per CDR3 protein. The table has 550,000 to 600,000 distinct CDR3 sequences, 17% seen once; the top ten hold roughly 8%. Sequences were obtained from PBMCs or a T cell subset sorted from them (not recorded which). All receptors come from an adult woman who had mild COVID-19 (a few samples of this study predate the infection). Cell type and time point are not known.

This clonotype was counted once. The V gene is TRBV11-2, the J gene TRBJ2-7; D is uncertain. This CDR3 contains 12 residues. Germline CDR1 SGHAT, CDR2 FQNNGV. The ends were cut back, 0 bases at V and 4 bases at J, with 4 bases in the middle. CDR3 DNA: TGTGCCAGCAGCTTAGAATATTACGAGCAGTACTTC. It yields the protein CASSLEYYEQYF.

This clonotype has only a few counts. The CDR3 reads CASSSPRWREGLNEQFF. The CDR3 DNA is TGCGCCAGCAGCTCGCCCCGATGGCGGGAGGGCCTAAATGAGCAGTTCTTC. The chain couples TRBV5-1 to TRBJ2-1; 9 positions match TRBD2. Germline CDR1 and CDR2: SGHRS and YFSETQ. The CDR3 is made up of 17 amino acids. The V gene end was trimmed by 3 bases and the J gene end by 7 bases; junction bases not matched to a gene: 14.

This clonotype was seen only a few times. The genes are TRBV20-1 and TRBJ1-5, with 7 positions matching TRBD1. From germline, CDR1 is DFQATT and CDR2 SNEGSKA (reference sequence). Trimming removed 1 base from V and 7 bases from J; junction bases left unmatched: 4. The CDR3 is 13 amino acids. CDR3 protein: CSARGQGEQPQHF. CDR3 coding DNA: TGCAGTGCTAGAGGTCAGGGGGAGCAGCCCCAGCATTTT.

The chain is built from TRBV7-9 and TRBJ2-5; D ambiguous. Trimming took 2 bases from V and 0 from J, leaving 4 bases between them. CDR3 size: 13 residues. The germline V gene has CDR1 SEHNR and CDR2 FQNEAQ (reference sequence). For the CDR3, the DNA is TGTGCCAGCAGCTTAACGGACCAAGAGACCCAGTACTTC. Amino acids: CASSLTDQETQYF.

This chain connects TRBV6-5 to TRBJ1-1; perhaps TRBD1 as D (5 bases). Trimming took off 0 bases at V and 4 bases at J, with 15 bases between the two ends. This CDR3 contains 16 residues. Germline CDR1 reads MNHEY; CDR2 reads SVGAGI. CDR3 sequence (DNA): TGTGCCAGCAGTTACTCGACGTGGGGGGGGAGCACTGAAGCTTTCTTT. Translated: CASSYSTWGGSTEAFF.

V is TRBV19 and J is TRBJ2-5; 14 nucleotides align to TRBD2. The trim removed 7 bases at V and 0 bases at J, leaving 4 bases unmatched. CDR1 and CDR2 from the germline V gene are LNHDA and SQIVND (reference sequence). The CDR3 is made up of 16 amino acids. DNA for the CDR3: TGTGCCAGTACCCGGACTAGCGGGGGGTACCAAGAGACCCAGTACTTC. Its translation: CASTRTSGGYQETQYF. Full variable domain (missing parts from reference TRBV19 and TRBJ2-5): DGGITQSPKYLFRKEGQNVTLSCEQNLNHDAMYWYRQDPGQGLRLIYYSQIVNDFQKGDIAEGYSVSREKKESFPLTVTSAQKNPTAFYLCASTRTSGGYQETQYFGPGTRLLVL.

This clonotype has only a few counts. CDR3 residues: CASTYDGELFF. For the CDR3, the DNA is TGTGCCAGCACTTACGACGGGGAGCTGTTTTTT. The genes are TRBV12-3 or TRBV12-4 and TRBJ2-2; D remains unclear. The CDR3 spans 11 residues. Trimming shortened V by 7 bases and J by 7 bases, and 7 bases separated the two germline ends.

In this sample, this clonotype turned up a few times. The chain couples TRBV15 to TRBJ2-1, with D perhaps TRBD1 (6 bases). Germline assignment: CDR1 LNHNV and CDR2 YYDKDF (reference sequence). Between the trimmed V and J ends, which lost 0 bases and 4 bases, there was a span of 10 bases. The length of the CDR3 is 15 residues. The CDR3 DNA reads as TGTGCCACCAGCAGAGACCGGGACATTTACAATGAGCAGTTCTTC. Encoded protein: CATSRDRDIYNEQFF.

The chain has TRBV20-1 and TRBJ2-1; TRBD2 agrees at 7 bases. V shed 5 bases and J 0 bases; nucleotides not matched to a gene: 7. CDR1 is DFQATT and CDR2 is SNEGSKA in the germline V gene (reference sequence). This CDR3 region has 15 residues. Here the CDR3 DNA reads TGCAGTGCTCGGAGCGGGGCCAACTCCTACAATGAGCAGTTCTTC. It translates to CSARSGANSYNEQFF.